Following are 2 T cell receptor beta chains from one sample sequenced in a study of OX40 agonist ivuxolimab in advanced cancers. TCRdb's table, derived via immunoSEQ multiplex PCR, lists solely in-frame clones and lacks some. The sample yields 99,000 or so clones, approximately 94% seen once. The sample in question was CD4+ or CD8+ T cells sorted from blood, obtained in a trial of the OX40 agonist ivuxolimab. All receptors derive from an adult with an advanced solid tumor such as melanoma, head and neck, liver or kidney cancer.

The chain links TRBV30 to TRBJ1-3; D not certain. V lost 0 bases and J 11 bases, leaving 8 bases between the germline ends. This CDR3 region has 11 residues. Germline-derived CDR1 and CDR2 are GTSNPN and SVGIG (reference sequence). The CDR3: CAWSVISSIYF. The CDR3 DNA follows: TGTGCCTGGAGTGTTATCAGCTCCATATATTTT.

The J gene is TRBJ2-5, the V gene TRBV9; D is uncertain. Between the trimmed V and J ends, which lost 0 bases and 5 bases, there was a span of 17 bases. This CDR3 has 16 amino acids. CDR1 and CDR2 (germline): SGDLS, YYNGEE. In DNA, the CDR3 is TGTGCCAGCAGCGTAGGCAATTCAGTCGCCGGGGAGACCCAGTACTTC. Its translation: CASSVGNSVAGETQYF. Looking up the rest from reference TRBV9 and TRBJ2-5 gives the full variable domain: DSGVTQTPKHLITATGQRVTLRCSPRSGDLSVYWYQQSLDQGLQFLIQYYNGEERAKGNILERFSAQQFPDLHSELNLSSLELGDSALYFCASSVGNSVAGETQYFGPGTRLLVL.